The 24 T cell receptor beta chains reported below all come from one sample, sequenced in a study of STAT5B mutations in CD4+ large granular lymphocyte leukemia. Assay: immunoSEQ multiplex PCR; the TCRdb copy retains only in-frame clones and omits some. The data show roughly 40,000 clones, 86% seen once. Sequenced: CD4+ T cells from blood buffy coats. The source of these receptors is a human donor in good health.

The V and J genes are TRBV11-3 and TRBJ2-2, with 7 bases lining up with TRBD2. CDR3 length: 15 amino acids. Germline values: CDR1 SGHNT, CDR2 YENEEA. V gave up 0 bases and J gave up 3 bases; unmatched junction bases: 1. The CDR3 nucleotides are TGTGCCAGCAGCTTAGACGCGGGAGACACCGGGGAGCTGTTTTTT. Protein sequence: CASSLDAGDTGELFF. Supplemented by reference TRBV11-3 and TRBJ2-2, the full variable domain reads EAGVVQSPRYKIIEKKQPVAFWCNPISGHNTLYWYLQNLGQGPELLIRYENEEAVDDSQLPKDRFSAERLKGVDSTLKIQPAELGDSAVYLCASSLDAGDTGELFFGEGSRLTVL.

This rearrangement joins TRBV30 to TRBJ1-5; 7 positions agree with TRBD1. There are 12 residues in the CDR3. Germline V gene data show CDR1 as GTSNPN and CDR2 as SVGIG (reference sequence). The DNA for the CDR3 is TGTGCTTGCGGGAGGGGGCCTCAGCCCCAGCATTTT. Its protein is CACGRGPQPQHF.

This clone came up once. This chain's CDR3 is CASSYAGGLAYEQYF. The CDR3 DNA sequence: TGTGCCAGCAGCTATGCCGGGGGACTAGCCTACGAGCAGTACTTC. The rearrangement uses TRBV27 and TRBJ2-7, with 8 bases fitting TRBD2. The CDR3 spans 15 residues. V lost 6 bases to trimming and J lost 2 bases; unmatched junction nucleotides: 9. Germline V lookup: CDR1 MNHEY, CDR2 SMNVEV (reference sequence).

The J gene is TRBJ2-1, the V gene TRBV28, with 7 bases fitting TRBD1. Germline CDR1 is MDHEN and CDR2 is SYDVKM. Germline trimming cut 6 bases from V and 14 bases from J; bases unmatched to any gene: 7. The CDR3 contains 11 residues. The CDR3 DNA reads as TGTGCCAGCAGGGGGGACAGTTACGAGTTCTTC. Protein: CASRGDSYEFF.

The V gene is TRBV30, the J gene TRBJ1-6; D is uncertain. There are 15 residues in the CDR3. The germline V and J ends were trimmed by 2 bases and 0 bases, with 8 bases remaining between them. The germline V gene has CDR1 GTSNPN and CDR2 SVGIG (reference sequence). CDR3 nucleotides: TGTGCCTGGAGTATAAGTCTCTCCTATAATTCACCCCTCCACTTT. Translating gives CAWSISLSYNSPLHF.

The chain employs TRBV7-2 and TRBJ1-4; TRBD1 matches at 8 bases. CDR3 size: 15 residues. The trim removed 1 base at V and 7 bases at J, leaving 5 bases unmatched. The V gene's germline CDR1 is SGHTA and CDR2 FQGNSA. The CDR3 region has the DNA TGTGCCAGCAGCTTAGTACAGGGGGGTGGTGAAAAACTGTTTTTT. Encoded protein: CASSLVQGGGEKLFF.

V usage is TRBV27 and J usage is TRBJ2-1, with D perhaps TRBD2 (5 bases). Trimming shortened V by 4 bases and J by 1 base, and 11 bases separated the two germline ends. This CDR3 contains 15 residues. Germline loops: CDR1 MNHEY, CDR2 SMNVEV (reference sequence). The CDR3 nucleotides read TGTGCCAGCAGTTCGGACTGGAATTCCTACAATGAGCAGTTCTTC. This sequence encodes CASSSDWNSYNEQFF.

This chain connects TRBV29-1 to TRBJ2-3; TRBD2 agrees at 11 bases. The germline CDR1 and CDR2 sequences are SQVTM and ANQGSEA. Unmatched junction bases numbered 0, after V lost 4 bases and J lost 3 bases. The CDR3 sequence is 13 residues long. The CDR3 DNA sequence: TGCAGCGTTGGGACTAGCGGGACAGATACGCAGTATTTT. As protein: CSVGTSGTDTQYF.

CDR3 sequence (DNA): TGTGCCAGCAGCTTAAATCCGGTCCACTCCTACAATGAGCAGTTCTTC. It encodes CASSLNPVHSYNEQFF. The genes are TRBV7-6 and TRBJ2-1; D uncertain. The CDR3 is 16 residues long. Trimming took off 2 bases at V and 0 bases at J, with 11 bases between the two ends. The germline gives CDR1 SGHVS, CDR2 FNYEAQ.

This clone is labeled medium-sized. CDR3 residues: CASSQTGISYGYTF. For the CDR3, the DNA is TGTGCCAGCAGTCAGACAGGAATTTCCTATGGCTACACCTTC. The rearrangement uses TRBV6-1 and TRBJ1-2; tentatively, D is TRBD1 (6 bases). The V end was cut by 5 bases, the J end by 4 bases, with 14 bases between. Germline V lookup: CDR1 MNHNS, CDR2 SASEGT. The CDR3 totals 14 residues.

V and J are TRBV27 and TRBJ2-3, with D unclear. The CDR3 totals 13 residues. Germline lookup yields CDR1 MNHEY and CDR2 SMNVEV (reference sequence). V was shortened by 2 bases and J by 3 bases, with 6 bases between the two germline ends. The CDR3 DNA follows: TGTGCCAGCAGTTTAATCGGAACAGATACGCAGTATTTT. Amino acid sequence: CASSLIGTDTQYF.

The chain links TRBV6-1 to TRBJ1-5; D might be TRBD1 (6 bases). The germline gives CDR1 MNHNS, CDR2 SASEGT. Trimming cost V 8 bases and J 0 bases, with 14 bases left between them. The CDR3 extends over 15 amino acids. The CDR3 is CASRLGGTSNQPQHF. In nucleotides, the CDR3 is TGTGCCAGCCGCTTAGGGGGTACTAGCAATCAGCCCCAGCATTTT.

The chain employs TRBV25-1 and TRBJ1-1, with D possibly TRBD1 on 6 matching bases. The CDR3 extends over 14 amino acids. The V gene lost 6 bases and the J gene lost 2 bases, with 13 bases spanning the gap. CDR1 is MGHDK, CDR2 SYGVNS, per germline. In DNA, the CDR3 is TGTGCCAGCAGCTGGGGGGGCTTTAACACTGAAGCTTTCTTT. The encoded protein is CASSWGGFNTEAFF.

This clone occurred once. The V and J genes are TRBV7-3 and TRBJ2-1, with 9 positions matching TRBD2. Germline-derived CDR1 and CDR2 are SGHTA and FQGTGA. The junction had 6 bases not matched to a gene; V was cut back by 2 bases and J by 7 bases. There are 15 residues in the CDR3. The CDR3 bases are TGTGCCAGCAGCTTATCGAGCGGGGGGACAAATGAGCAGTTCTTC. It yields the protein CASSLSSGGTNEQFF.

The chain recombines TRBV5-3 with TRBJ1-3; 7 bases are shared with TRBD1. TRBV5-3 is placed among ORFs of uncertain function. This CDR3 has 16 residues. V shed 4 bases and J 2 bases; nucleotides not matched to a gene: 9. The CDR3 bases are TGTGCCAGAAGCCTTCCGCTCACAGGGGCTGGAAACACCATATATTTT. This translates into CARSLPLTGAGNTIYF.

The V gene is TRBV15, the J gene TRBJ1-1, with unresolved D. CDR1 and CDR2 from the germline V gene are LNHNV and YYDKDF (reference sequence). The CDR3 covers 13 residues. Trimming pared 0 bases from V and 7 bases from J, leaving 9 bases between. The CDR3 DNA reads TGTGCCACCAGCAGAGATAGTTGGGGTGAAGCTTTCTTT. Its protein is CATSRDSWGEAFF. Looking up the rest from reference TRBV15 and TRBJ1-1 gives the full variable domain: DAMVIQNPRYQVTQFGKPVTLSCSQTLNHNVMYWYQQKSSQAPKLLFHYYDKDFNNEADTPDNFQSRRPNTSFCFLDIRSPGLGDTAMYLCATSRDSWGEAFFGQGTRLTVV.

The chain couples TRBV4-1 to TRBJ2-2, with D possibly TRBD1 on 5 matching bases. CDR1 and CDR2 from the germline V gene are MGHRA and YSYEKL. The CDR3 totals 18 residues. The V end was cut by 4 bases, the J end by 6 bases, with 24 bases between. In nucleotides, the CDR3 is TGCGCCAGCAGCCCCGGAAGACTGGGGCAGGGTCGGGCCGGGGAGCTGTTTTTT. The encoded protein is CASSPGRLGQGRAGELFF.

The chain has TRBV11-2 and TRBJ1-5, with D uncertain. Germline V gives CDR1 SGHAT, CDR2 FQNNGV. The CDR3 runs to 14 residues. V lost 2 bases to trimming and J lost 0 bases, with 5 bases between them. CDR3 DNA: TGTGCCAGCAGCTTAACGGGTAGCAATCAGCCCCAGCATTTT. This encodes CASSLTGSNQPQHF.

This chain joins TRBV7-8 and TRBJ2-1; no clear D. Germline CDR1 reads SGHVS; CDR2 reads FQNEAQ. The CDR3 consists of 15 residues. With 1 base removed from V and 7 bases from J, the gap between germline ends came to 14 bases. The CDR3 sequence: CASSLGQIPGNEQFF. CDR3 sequence (DNA): TGTGCCAGCAGCTTAGGTCAAATCCCCGGGAATGAGCAGTTCTTC. Full variable domain (missing parts from reference TRBV7-8 and TRBJ2-1): GAGVSQSPRYKVAKRGQDVALRCDPISGHVSLFWYQQALGQGPEFLTYFQNEAQLDKSGLPSDRFFAERPEGSVSTLKIQRTQQEDSAVYLCASSLGQIPGNEQFFGPGTRLTVL.

This clone appeared a single time. This rearrangement joins TRBV9 to TRBJ2-7; D is possibly TRBD2 (6 bases). The CDR3 consists of 15 residues. Trimming took 4 bases from V and 7 from J, leaving 21 bases between them. Germline V gene lookup returns CDR1 SGDLS and CDR2 YYNGEE. This CDR3 reads CASSLGPGVEGEQYF. CDR3 DNA sequence: TGTGCCAGCAGCCTTGGACCCGGGGTGGAGGGGGAGCAGTACTTC.

The genes are TRBV6-5 and TRBJ1-1; D is unclear. The germline V and J ends were trimmed by 4 bases and 1 base, with 4 bases remaining between them. CDR3 length: 12 residues. Germline assignment: CDR1 MNHEY and CDR2 SVGAGI. CDR3 nucleotides: TGTGCCAGCAGTTTACAGAACACTGAAGCTTTCTTT. Encoded protein: CASSLQNTEAFF.

The gene calls are TRBV29-1 and TRBJ2-5; 12 nucleotides agree with TRBD2. The J segment lost 2 bases and the V segment lost 0 bases, leaving 7 bases of the junction unmatched. The CDR3 totals 17 residues. The germline gives CDR1 SQVTM, CDR2 ANQGSEA. The chain's CDR3 is CSVEEGWLAGGQETQYF. CDR3 in DNA: TGCAGCGTTGAAGAGGGGTGGCTAGCGGGAGGGCAAGAGACCCAGTACTTC.

The chain uses TRBV19 and TRBJ1-1, with 7 bases aligning to TRBD1. The trim removed 7 bases at V and 0 bases at J, leaving 14 bases unmatched. From germline, CDR1 is LNHDA and CDR2 SQIVND (reference sequence). The CDR3 has 17 amino acids. The DNA of the CDR3 is TGTGCCAGTATTTCGGGGACCGGGACAGCCATGAACACTGAAGCTTTCTTT. This gives the protein CASISGTGTAMNTEAFF.

This sequence joins TRBV7-8 and TRBJ2-5; D possibly matches TRBD1 or TRBD2 (6 bases each). The length of the CDR3 is 16 residues. The V end was cut by 5 bases, the J end by 2 bases, with 18 bases between. Germline-derived CDR1 and CDR2 are SGHVS and FQNEAQ. The CDR3 bases are TGTGCCAGCAGCCCTGCTTGGGGGGCGCGACAAGAGACCCAGTACTTC. Protein product: CASSPAWGARQETQYF. The variable domain in full, with the rest retrieved from reference TRBV7-8 and TRBJ2-5, is GAGVSQSPRYKVAKRGQDVALRCDPISGHVSLFWYQQALGQGPEFLTYFQNEAQLDKSGLPSDRFFAERPEGSVSTLKIQRTQQEDSAVYLCASSPAWGARQETQYFGPGTRLLVL.